The 3 T cell receptor beta chains reported below all come from one sample, sequenced in a study of blood T cell repertoires in COVID-19. The method was immunoSEQ multiplex PCR; TCRdb's version includes in-frame clones alone and lacks a portion of them. The repertoire holds around 65,000 clones, with about 81% as singletons. The specimen sequenced was peripheral blood. All receptors derive from a man older than 75 with acute or convalescent COVID-19.

The chain recombines TRBV4-2 with TRBJ1-1; D is possibly TRBD1 (6 bases). Trimming pared 0 bases from V and 7 bases from J, leaving 15 bases between. CDR3 length: 15 amino acids. Germline-derived CDR1 and CDR2 are LGHNA and YNFKEQ. This chain's CDR3 is CASSQEGGEWNEAFF. The CDR3 bases are TGTGCCAGCAGCCAAGAAGGGGGGGAGTGGAATGAAGCTTTCTTT.

The rearrangement joins TRBV6-5 to TRBJ2-1; 9 bases fit TRBD1. Per germline, CDR1 MNHEY and CDR2 SVGAGI. CDR3 length equals 15 residues. J gave up 5 bases and V 2 bases, and 4 bases lay outside the gene matches. The CDR3 here is CASSYSGTGNNEQFF. As DNA, the CDR3 is TGTGCCAGCAGTTACAGCGGGACAGGGAACAATGAGCAGTTCTTC.

The chain joins TRBV18 to TRBJ1-1; possible D gene TRBD1, 6 bases. Germline V CDR1 and CDR2: KGHSH, LQKENI. This CDR3 contains 15 residues. With 4 bases removed from V and 5 bases from J, the gap between germline ends came to 17 bases. The CDR3 here is CASSLRGATGTEAFF. Written as DNA, the CDR3 is TGTGCCAGCTCACTACGGGGGGCCACTGGTACTGAAGCTTTCTTT.